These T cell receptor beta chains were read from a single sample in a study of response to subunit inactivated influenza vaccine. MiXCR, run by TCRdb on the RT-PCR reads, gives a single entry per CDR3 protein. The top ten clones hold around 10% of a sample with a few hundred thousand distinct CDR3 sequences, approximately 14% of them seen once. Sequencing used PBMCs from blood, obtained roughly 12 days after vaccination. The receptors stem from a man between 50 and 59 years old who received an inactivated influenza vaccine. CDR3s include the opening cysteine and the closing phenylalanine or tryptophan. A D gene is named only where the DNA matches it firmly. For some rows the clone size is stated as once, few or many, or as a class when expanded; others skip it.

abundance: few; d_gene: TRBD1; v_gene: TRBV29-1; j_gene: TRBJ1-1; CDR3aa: CSVERVGGGEAFF; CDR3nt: TGCAGCGTTGAAAGGGTAGGGGGCGGTGAAGCTTTCTTT
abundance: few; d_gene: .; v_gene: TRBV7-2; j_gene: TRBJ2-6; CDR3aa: CASSFHASGANVLTF; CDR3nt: TGTGCCAGCAGCTTTCACGCCTCTGGGGCCAACGTCCTGACTTTC
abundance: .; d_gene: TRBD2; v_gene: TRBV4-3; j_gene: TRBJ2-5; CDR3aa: CASSQVWSSGGGPTQYF; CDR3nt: TGCGCCAGCAGCCAAGTTTGGAGTAGCGGGGGGGGGCCGACCCAGTACTTC
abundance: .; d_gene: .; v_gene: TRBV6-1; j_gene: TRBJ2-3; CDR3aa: CASRRSTTTDTQYF; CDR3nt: TGTGCCAGCAGACGTTCGACTACCACAGATACGCAGTATTTT
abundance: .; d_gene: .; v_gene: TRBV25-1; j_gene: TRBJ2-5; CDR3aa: CASSEGRGDQYF; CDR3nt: TGTGCCAGCAGTGAAGGGAGAGGGGACCAGTACTTC
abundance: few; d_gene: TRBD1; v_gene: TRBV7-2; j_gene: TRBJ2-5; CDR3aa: CASSLAKTGSETQYF; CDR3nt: TGTGCCAGCAGCTTAGCTAAGACAGGGTCGGAGACCCAGTACTTC
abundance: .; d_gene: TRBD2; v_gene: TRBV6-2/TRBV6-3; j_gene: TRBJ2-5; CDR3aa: CASSYVLAGVQETQYF; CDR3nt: TGTGCCAGCAGTTACGTCCTAGCGGGGGTTCAAGAGACCCAGTACTTC
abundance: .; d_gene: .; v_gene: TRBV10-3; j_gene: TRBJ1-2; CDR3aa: CAISLQGFGYTF; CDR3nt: TGTGCCATCAGTTTACAGGGTTTCGGCTACACCTTC
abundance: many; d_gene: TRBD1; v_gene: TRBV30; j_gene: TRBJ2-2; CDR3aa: CAWRKTGVQATGELFF; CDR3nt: TGTGCCTGGAGGAAAACAGGGGTTCAGGCCACCGGGGAGCTGTTTTTT
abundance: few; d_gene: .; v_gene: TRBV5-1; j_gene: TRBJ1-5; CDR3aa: CASSLDGRESQPQHF; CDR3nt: TGCGCCAGCAGCTTGGATGGCAGGGAGAGTCAGCCCCAGCATTTT
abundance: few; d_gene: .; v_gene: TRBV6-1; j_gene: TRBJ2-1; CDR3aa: CASSPVGAYNEQFF; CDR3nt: TGTGCCAGCAGCCCGGTGGGAGCCTACAATGAGCAGTTCTTC
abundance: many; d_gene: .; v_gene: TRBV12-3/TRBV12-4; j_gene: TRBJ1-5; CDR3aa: CASSFFNQPQHF; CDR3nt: TGTGCCAGCAGTTTCTTCAATCAGCCCCAGCATTTT
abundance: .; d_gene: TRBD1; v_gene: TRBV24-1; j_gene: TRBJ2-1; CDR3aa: CATSDQTGTGEQFF; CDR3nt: TGTGCCACCAGTGATCAAACCGGGACAGGTGAGCAGTTCTTC
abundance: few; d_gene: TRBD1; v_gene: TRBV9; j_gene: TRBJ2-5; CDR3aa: CASSVRPGTGKETQYF; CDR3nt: TGTGCCAGCAGCGTACGTCCCGGGACAGGAAAAGAGACCCAGTACTTC
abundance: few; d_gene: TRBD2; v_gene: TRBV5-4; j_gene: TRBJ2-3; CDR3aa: CASSTTSGRSDTQYF; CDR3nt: TGTGCCAGCAGCACTACTAGCGGGAGATCTGATACGCAGTATTTT
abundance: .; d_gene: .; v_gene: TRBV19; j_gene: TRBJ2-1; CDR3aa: CASSIESRGQFF; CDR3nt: TGTGCCAGTAGTATAGAGTCAAGGGGGCAGTTCTTC
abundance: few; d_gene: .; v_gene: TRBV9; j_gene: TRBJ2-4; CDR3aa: CASSVAGTPRIYF; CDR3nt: TGTGCCAGCAGCGTAGCTGGGACTCCCCGGATCTACTTC
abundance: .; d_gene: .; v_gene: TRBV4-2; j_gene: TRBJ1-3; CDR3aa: CASSQGQSSGNTIYF; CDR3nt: TGTGCCAGCAGCCAAGGCCAGTCGTCAGGAAACACCATATATTTT
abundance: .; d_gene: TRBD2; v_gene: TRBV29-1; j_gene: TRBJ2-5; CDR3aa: CSAIPASGDQETQYF; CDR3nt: TGCAGCGCCATCCCAGCTAGCGGGGACCAAGAGACCCAGTACTTC
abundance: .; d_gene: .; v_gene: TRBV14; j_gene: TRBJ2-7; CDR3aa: CASSDHFSDEQYF; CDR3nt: TGTGCCAGCAGCGACCATTTTAGCGACGAGCAGTACTTC
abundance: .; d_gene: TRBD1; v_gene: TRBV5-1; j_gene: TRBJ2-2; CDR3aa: CASMDRVNPGELFF; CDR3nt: TGCGCCAGCATGGACAGGGTCAACCCCGGGGAGCTGTTTTTT
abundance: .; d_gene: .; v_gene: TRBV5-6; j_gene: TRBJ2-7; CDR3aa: CASSFPTGREQYF; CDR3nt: TGTGCCAGCAGCTTTCCGACAGGGAGGGAGCAGTACTTC
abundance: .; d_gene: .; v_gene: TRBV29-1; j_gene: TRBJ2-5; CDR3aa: CSVEDSSKETQYF; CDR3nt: TGCAGCGTTGAAGATAGCTCGAAAGAGACCCAGTACTTC
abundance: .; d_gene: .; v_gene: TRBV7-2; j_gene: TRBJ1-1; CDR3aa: CASSLVRENTEAFF; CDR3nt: TGTGCCAGCAGCTTAGTCAGGGAGAACACTGAAGCTTTCTTT
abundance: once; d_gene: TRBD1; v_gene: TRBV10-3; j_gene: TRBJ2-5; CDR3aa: CDTSESGQGEGTQYF; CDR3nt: TGTGACACCAGTGAGTCGGGACAGGGTGAAGGGACCCAGTACTTC